This TCR beta chain appears in the sequencing data of a study of cytomegalovirus exposure and HLA in healthy donors. Study as a whole: The study placed 70% to 85% of its approximately 360 genotyped donors in the Caucasian-associated ancestry cluster. Findings of the study overall: Certain indistinguishable V segments, among them TRBV6-2 and TRBV6-3, were excluded.

V was pared by 3 bases and J by 3 bases, with 14 bases between. From germline, CDR1 is LNHDA and CDR2 SQIVND (reference sequence). The length of the CDR3 is 15 residues. The PCR ran on 60 Vbeta and 13 Jbeta primers. Here immunoSEQ multiplex PCR was the method, and the copy in TCRdb shows in-frame clones only, minus some. Among more than 110,000 clones, just under 80% were seen once, and the ten largest hold 2% to 2.5%. Remarks on this clone: The antigen remains unidentified.

This chain connects TRBV19 to TRBJ1-1, with D unclear. Sequenced input: PBMCs. This receptor was identified in a man aged 25 to 45 in good health and CMV-seronegative. CDR3 nucleotides: TGTGCCAGTAGTATCGGTCGGGGAGGTTACACTGAAGCTTTCTTT. The encoded protein is CASSIGRGGYTEAFF.